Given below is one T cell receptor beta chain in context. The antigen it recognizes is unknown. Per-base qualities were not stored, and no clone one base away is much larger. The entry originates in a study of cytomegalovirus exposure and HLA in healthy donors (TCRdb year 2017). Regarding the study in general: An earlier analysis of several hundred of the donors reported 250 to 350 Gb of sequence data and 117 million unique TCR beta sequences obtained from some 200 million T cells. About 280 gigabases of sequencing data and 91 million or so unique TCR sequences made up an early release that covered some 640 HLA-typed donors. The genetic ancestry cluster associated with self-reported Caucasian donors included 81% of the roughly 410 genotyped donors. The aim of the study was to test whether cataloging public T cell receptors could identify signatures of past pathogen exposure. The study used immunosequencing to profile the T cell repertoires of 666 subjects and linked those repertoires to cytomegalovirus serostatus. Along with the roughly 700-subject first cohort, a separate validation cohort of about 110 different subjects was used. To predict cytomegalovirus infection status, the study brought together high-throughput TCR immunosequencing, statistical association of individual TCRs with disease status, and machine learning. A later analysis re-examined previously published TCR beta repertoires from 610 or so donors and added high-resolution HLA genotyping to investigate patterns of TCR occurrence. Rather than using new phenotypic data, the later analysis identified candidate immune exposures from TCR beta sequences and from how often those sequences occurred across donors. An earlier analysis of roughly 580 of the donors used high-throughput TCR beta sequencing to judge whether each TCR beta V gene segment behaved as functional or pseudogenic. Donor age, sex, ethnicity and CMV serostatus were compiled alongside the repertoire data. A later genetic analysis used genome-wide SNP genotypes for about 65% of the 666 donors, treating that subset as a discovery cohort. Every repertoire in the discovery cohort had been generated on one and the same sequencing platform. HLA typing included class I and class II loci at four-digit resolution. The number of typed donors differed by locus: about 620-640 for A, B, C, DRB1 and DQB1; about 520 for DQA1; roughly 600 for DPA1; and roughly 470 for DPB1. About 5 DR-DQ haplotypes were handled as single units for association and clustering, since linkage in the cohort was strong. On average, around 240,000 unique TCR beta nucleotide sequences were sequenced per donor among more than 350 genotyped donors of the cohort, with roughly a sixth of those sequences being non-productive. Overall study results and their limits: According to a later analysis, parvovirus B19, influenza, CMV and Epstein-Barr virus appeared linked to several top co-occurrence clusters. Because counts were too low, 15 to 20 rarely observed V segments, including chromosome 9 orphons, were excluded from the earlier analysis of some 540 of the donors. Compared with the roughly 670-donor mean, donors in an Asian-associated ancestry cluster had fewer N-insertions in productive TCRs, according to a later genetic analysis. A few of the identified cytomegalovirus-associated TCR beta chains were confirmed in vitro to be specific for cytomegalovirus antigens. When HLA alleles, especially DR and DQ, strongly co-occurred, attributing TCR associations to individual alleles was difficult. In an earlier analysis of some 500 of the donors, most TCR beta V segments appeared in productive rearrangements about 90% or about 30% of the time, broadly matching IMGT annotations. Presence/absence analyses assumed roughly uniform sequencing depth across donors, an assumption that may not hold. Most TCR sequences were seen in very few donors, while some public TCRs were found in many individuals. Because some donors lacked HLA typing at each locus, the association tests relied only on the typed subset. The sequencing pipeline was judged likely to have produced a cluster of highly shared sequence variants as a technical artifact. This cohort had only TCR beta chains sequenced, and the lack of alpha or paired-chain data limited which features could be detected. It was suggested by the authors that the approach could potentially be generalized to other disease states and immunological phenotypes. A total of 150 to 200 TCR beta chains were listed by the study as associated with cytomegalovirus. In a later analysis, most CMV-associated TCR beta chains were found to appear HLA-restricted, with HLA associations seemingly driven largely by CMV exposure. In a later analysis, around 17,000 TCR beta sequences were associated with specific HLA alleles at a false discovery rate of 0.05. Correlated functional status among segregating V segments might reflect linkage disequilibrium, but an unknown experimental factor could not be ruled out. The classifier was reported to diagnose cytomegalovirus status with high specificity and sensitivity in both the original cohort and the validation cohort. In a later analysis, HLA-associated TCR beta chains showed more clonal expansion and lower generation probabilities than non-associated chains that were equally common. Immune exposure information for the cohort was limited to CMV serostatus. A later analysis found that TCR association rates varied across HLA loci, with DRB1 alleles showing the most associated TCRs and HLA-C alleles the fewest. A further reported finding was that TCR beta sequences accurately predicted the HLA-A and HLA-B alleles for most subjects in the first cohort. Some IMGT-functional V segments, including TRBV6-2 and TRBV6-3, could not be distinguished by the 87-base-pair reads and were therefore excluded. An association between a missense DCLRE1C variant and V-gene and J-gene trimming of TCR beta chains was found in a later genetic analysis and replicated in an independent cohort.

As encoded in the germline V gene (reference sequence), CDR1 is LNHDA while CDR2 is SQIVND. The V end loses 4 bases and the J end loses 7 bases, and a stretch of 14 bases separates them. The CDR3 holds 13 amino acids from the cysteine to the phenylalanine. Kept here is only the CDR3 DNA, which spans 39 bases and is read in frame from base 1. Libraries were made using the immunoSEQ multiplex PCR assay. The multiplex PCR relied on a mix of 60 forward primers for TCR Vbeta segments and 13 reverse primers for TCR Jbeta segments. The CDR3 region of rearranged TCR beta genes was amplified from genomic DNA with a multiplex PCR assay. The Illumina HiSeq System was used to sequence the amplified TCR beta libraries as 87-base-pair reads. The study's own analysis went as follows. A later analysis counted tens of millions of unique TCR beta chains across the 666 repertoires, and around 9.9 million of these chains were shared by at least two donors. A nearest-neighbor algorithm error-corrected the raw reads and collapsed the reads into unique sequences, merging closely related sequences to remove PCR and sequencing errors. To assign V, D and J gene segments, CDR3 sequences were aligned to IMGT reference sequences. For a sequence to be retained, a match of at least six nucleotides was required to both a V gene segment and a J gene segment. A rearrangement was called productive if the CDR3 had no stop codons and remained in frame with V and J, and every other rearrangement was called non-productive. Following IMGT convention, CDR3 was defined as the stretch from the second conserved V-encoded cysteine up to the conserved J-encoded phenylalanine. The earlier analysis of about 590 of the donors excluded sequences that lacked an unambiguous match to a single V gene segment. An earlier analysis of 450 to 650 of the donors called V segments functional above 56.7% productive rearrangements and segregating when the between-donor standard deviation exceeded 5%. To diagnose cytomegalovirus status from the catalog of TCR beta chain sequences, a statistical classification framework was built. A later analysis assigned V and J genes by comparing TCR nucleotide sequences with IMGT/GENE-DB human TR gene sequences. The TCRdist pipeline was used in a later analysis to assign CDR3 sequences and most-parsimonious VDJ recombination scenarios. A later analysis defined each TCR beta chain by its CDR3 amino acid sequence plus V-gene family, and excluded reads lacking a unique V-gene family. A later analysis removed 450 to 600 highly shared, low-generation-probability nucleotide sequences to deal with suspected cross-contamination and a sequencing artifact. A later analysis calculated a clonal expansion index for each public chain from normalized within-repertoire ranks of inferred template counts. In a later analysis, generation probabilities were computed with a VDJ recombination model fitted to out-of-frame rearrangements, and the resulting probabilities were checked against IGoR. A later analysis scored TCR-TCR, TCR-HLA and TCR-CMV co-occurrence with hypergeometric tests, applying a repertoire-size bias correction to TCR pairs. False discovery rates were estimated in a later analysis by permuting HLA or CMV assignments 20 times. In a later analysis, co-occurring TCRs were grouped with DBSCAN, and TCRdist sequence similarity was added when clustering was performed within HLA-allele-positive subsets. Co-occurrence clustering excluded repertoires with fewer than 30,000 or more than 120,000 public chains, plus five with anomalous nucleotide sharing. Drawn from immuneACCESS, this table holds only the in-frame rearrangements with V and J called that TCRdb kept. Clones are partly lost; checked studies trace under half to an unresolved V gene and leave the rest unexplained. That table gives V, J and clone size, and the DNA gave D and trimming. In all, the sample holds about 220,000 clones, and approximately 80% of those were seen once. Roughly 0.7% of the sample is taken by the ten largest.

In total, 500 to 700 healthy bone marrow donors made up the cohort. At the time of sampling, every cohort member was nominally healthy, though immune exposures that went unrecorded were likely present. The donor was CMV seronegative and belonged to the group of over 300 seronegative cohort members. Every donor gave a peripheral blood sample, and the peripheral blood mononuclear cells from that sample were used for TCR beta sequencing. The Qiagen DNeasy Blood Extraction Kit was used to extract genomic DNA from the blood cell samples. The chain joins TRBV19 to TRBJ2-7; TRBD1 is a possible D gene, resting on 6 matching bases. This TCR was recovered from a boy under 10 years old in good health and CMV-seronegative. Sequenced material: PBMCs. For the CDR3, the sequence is CASSTFPQGEQYF. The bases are TGTGCCAGTAGTACCTTCCCACAGGGAGAGCAGTACTTC.